This TCR beta chain was documented in a study of blood T cells in healthy people across ages. This clonotype turned up a few times. The use of a sample-barcoded 5' primer and a J-beta primer mix characterized a second PCR of roughly 6 to 11 cycles. A single record per CDR3 protein comes from TCRdb applying MiXCR to the 5' RACE reads. The profile shows around 1,900,000 distinct CDR3 sequences, 30% to 40% of them singletons. This CDR3 is 13 amino acids long. Losses at the gene ends were 3 bases for V and 11 bases for J; bases not matched to a gene: 6. CDR1 and CDR2 from the germline V gene are LGHNA and YSLEER.

The genes are TRBV4-3 and TRBJ1-1; 10 bases line up with TRBD1. Sequencing was carried out using blood. The sequence derives from a human donor in good health. The CDR3 bases are TGCGCCAGCAGCCAGGGACAGGGGATGAACGCTTTCTTT. Its protein product is CASSQGQGMNAFF.